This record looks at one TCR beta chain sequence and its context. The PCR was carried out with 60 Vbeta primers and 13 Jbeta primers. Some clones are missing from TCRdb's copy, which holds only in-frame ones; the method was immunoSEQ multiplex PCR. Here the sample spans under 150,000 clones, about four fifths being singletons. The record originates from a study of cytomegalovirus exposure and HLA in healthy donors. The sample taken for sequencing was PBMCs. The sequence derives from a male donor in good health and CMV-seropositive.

The CDR3 sequence: CASSTSGGALETQYF. The DNA of the CDR3 is TGTGCCAGCAGCACTAGCGGGGGGGCGTTGGAGACCCAGTACTTC. The chain is built from TRBV6-5 and TRBJ2-5; TRBD2 matches at 13 bases. The CDR3 length is 15 residues. Germline V lookup: CDR1 MNHEY, CDR2 SVGAGI. With 6 bases clipped from V and 5 bases from J, the junction kept 6 bases outside the gene matches.